This T cell receptor (beta chain) was identified in a study of shared clonotypes between healthy human individuals. Study background: Each donor had three CD4 naive, three CD4 memory, two CD8 naive and one CD8 memory plate. Overall study results and limits: The study generally estimated greater richness for naive than memory subsets.

TCRdb keeps only in-frame clones here, not all; method: immunoSEQ multiplex PCR. This table holds about 1.1 million clones, about 84% found once. Turning to this clone: Its antigen is currently unknown.

This CDR3 region has 17 residues. The germline V gene has CDR1 SGHTA and CDR2 FQGNSA. The ends lost 5 bases at V and 4 bases at J; junction bases unmatched: 14. The specimen was memory CD4+ T cells from PBMCs. Sample subset: CD45RA-negative fraction. J is TRBJ1-5 and V is TRBV7-2; the match to TRBD1 covers 7 bases. The clonotype was recovered from a man between 18 and 29 years old in good health. Some clones in this sample may be carry-over from other donors' samples. Here the CDR3 DNA reads TGTGCCAGCAGCCCGATCCCACAGGGGATGATAAATCAGCCCCAGCATTTT. It translates to CASSPIPQGMINQPQHF.